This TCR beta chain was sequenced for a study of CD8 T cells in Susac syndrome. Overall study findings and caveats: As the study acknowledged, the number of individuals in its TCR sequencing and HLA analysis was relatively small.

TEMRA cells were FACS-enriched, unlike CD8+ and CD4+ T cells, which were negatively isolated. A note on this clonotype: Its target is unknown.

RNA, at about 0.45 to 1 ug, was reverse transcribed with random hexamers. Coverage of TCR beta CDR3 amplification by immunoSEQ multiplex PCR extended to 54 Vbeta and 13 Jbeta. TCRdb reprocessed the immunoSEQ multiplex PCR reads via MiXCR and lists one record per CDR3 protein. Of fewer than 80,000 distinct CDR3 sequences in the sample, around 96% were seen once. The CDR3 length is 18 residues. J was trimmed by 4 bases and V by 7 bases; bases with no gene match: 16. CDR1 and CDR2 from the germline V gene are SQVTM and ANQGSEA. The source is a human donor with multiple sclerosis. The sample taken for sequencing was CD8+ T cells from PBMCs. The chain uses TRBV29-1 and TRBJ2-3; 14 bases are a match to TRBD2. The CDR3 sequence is CSARGLAGGRVSADTQYF. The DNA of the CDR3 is TGCAGCGCCCGTGGACTAGCGGGAGGTCGGGTTAGTGCAGATACGCAGTATTTT.